The sequence of this T cell receptor beta chain was determined in a study of T cell responses to AZD1222 COVID-19 vaccine. General study findings and limits: Spike-specific TCR breadth and depth went up after people got two AZD1222 doses.

Assay: immunoSEQ multiplex PCR; the TCRdb copy retains only in-frame clones and omits some. The table has 150,000 or so clones, approximately 94% seen once. With respect to this clone: The target antigen is unknown.

This CDR3 is 14 amino acids long. V lost 5 bases to trimming and J lost 1 base, with 11 bases between them. Germline CDR1 reads SGHTA; CDR2 reads FQGNSA. This receptor was identified in an adult who received the AZD1222 COVID-19 vaccine. The sample here was peripheral blood, taken 28 days after the second AZD1222 dose. V usage is TRBV7-2 and J usage is TRBJ1-1; the D is unclear. CDR3 loop: CASSPNPGNTEAFF. The CDR3, as DNA: TGTGCCAGCAGCCCAAACCCCGGGAACACTGAAGCTTTCTTT.